This TCR beta chain was obtained from a study of T cells in Graves' hyperthyroidism and ophthalmopathy. Background on the study: Peripheral blood draws took place at initial diagnosis, ahead of any treatment.

Findings of the study overall: Clonotypes that were expanded in thyroid above 0.001 mostly appeared in blood too. Before onset, by a median of approximately 5.9 months, the model predicted ophthalmopathy.

RNA transcripts served as the template for amplifying TCR beta CDR3 regions. HTBI primers drove first-round RT-PCR of the TCR CDR3. TCRdb passed the multiplex PCR reads through MiXCR, listing each CDR3 protein once. The table has about 500,000 distinct CDR3 sequences, approximately 17% seen once; the top ten hold around 17%. Exclusion of a patient resulted from uncontrolled infection, other autoimmune disease, pregnancy or lactation. The CDR3 runs to 13 residues. The germline V gene has CDR1 ENHRY and CDR2 SYGVKD. Deletions cut 9 bases from V and 0 bases from J, with 9 bases between. This clonotype was counted between two and nine times. What it recognizes is unknown.

The clonotype originates from a woman between 18 and 29 years old with Graves' ophthalmopathy. Sequences were obtained from blood. The rearrangement uses TRBV10-3 and TRBJ1-3; maybe TRBD1 (6 bases). CDR3 coding DNA: TGTGCCATGGGGGCTCACTCTGGAAACACCATATATTTT. Translation gives CAMGAHSGNTIYF.